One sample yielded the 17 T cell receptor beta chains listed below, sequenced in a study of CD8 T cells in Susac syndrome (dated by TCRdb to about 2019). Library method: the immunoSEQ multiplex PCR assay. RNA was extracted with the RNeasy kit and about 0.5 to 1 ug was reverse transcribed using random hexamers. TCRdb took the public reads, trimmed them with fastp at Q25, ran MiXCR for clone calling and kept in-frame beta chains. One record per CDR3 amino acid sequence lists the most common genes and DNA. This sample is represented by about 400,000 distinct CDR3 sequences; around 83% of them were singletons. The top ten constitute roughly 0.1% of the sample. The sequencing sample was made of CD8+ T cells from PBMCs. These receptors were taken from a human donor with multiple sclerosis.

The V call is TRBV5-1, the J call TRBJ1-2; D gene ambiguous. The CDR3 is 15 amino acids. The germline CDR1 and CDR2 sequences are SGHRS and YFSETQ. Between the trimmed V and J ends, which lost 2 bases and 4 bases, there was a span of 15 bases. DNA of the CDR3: TGCGCCAGCAGCTTCGGTGCACGGAAGTTCTATGGCTACACCTTC. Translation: CASSFGARKFYGYTF.

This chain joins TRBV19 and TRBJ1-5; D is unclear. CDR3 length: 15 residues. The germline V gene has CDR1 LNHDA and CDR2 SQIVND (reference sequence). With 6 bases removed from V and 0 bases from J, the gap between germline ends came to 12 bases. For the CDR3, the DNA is TGTGCCAGTAGCCCCAGACGGTATAGCAATCAGCCCCAGCATTTT. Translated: CASSPRRYSNQPQHF. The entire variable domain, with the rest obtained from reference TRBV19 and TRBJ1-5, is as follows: DGGITQSPKYLFRKEGQNVTLSCEQNLNHDAMYWYRQDPGQGLRLIYYSQIVNDFQKGDIAEGYSVSREKKESFPLTVTSAQKNPTAFYLCASSPRRYSNQPQHFGDGTRLSIL.

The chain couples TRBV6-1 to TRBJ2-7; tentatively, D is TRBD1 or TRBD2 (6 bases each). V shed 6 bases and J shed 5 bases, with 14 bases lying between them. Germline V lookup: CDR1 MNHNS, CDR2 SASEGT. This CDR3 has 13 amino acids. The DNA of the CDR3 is TGTGCCAGCAGGACCCTGGGGGGCAACGAGCAGTACTTC. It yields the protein CASRTLGGNEQYF.

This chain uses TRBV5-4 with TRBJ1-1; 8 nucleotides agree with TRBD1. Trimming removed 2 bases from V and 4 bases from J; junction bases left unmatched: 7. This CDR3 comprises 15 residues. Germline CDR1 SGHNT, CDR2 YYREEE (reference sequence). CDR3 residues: CASSFPTGESTEAFF. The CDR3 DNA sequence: TGTGCCAGCAGCTTCCCGACAGGGGAGAGCACTGAAGCTTTCTTT.

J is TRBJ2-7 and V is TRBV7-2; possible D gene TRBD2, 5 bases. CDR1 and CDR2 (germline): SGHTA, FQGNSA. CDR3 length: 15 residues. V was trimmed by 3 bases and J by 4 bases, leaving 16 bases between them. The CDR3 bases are TGTGCCAGCAGCTTTATGGCGGGCGATTTTTACGAGCAGTACTTC. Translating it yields CASSFMAGDFYEQYF.

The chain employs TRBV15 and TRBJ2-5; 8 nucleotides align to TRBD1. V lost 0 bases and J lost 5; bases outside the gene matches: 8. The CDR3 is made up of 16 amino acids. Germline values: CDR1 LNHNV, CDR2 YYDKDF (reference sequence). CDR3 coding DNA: TGTGCCACCAGCAGAGATAAAGGAAGGACAGGGGAGACCCAGTACTTC. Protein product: CATSRDKGRTGETQYF.

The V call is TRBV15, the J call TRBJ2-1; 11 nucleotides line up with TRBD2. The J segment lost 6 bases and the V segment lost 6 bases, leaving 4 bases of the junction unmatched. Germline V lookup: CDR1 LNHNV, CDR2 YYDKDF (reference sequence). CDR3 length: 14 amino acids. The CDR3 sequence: CATRTTSGVNEQFF. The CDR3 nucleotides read TGTGCCACCAGAACGACTAGCGGGGTCAATGAGCAGTTCTTC.

The CDR3 coding sequence is TGTGCTAGTGGTTTGGGGGCCTACGAGCAGTACTTC. Its translation: CASGLGAYEQYF. The chain is built from TRBV12-5 and TRBJ2-7; D uncertain. Deletions cut 1 base from V and 2 bases from J, with 3 bases between. Germline V lookup: CDR1 LGHNT, CDR2 FRNRAP. This CDR3 has 12 amino acids.

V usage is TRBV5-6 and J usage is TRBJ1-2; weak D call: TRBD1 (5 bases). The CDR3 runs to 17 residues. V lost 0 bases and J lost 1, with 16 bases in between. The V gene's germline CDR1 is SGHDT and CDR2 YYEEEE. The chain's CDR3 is CASSLATETDFNYGYTF. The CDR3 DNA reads TGTGCCAGCAGCTTGGCGACTGAGACAGACTTTAACTATGGCTACACCTTC. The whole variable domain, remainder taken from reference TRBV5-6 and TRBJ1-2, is DAGVTQSPTHLIKTRGQQVTLRCSPKSGHDTVSWYQQALGQGPQFIFQYYEEEERQRGNFPDRFSGHQFPNYSSELNVNALLLGDSALYLCASSLATETDFNYGYTFGSGTRLTVV.

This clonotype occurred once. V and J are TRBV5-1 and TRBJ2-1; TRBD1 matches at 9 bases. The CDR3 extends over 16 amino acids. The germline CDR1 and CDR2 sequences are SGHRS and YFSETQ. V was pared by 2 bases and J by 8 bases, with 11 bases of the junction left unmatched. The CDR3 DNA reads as TGCGCCAGCAGCTTCCCCCCGGGACAGGGTCGTGATGAGCAGTTCTTC. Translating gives CASSFPPGQGRDEQFF.

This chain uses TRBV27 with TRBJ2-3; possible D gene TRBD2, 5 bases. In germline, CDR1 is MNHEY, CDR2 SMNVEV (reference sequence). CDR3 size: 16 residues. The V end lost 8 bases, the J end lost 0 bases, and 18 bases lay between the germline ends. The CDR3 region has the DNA TGTGCCAGCGGCCGGGGAGACTTTTCTAGCACAGATACGCAGTATTTT. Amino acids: CASGRGDFSSTDTQYF.

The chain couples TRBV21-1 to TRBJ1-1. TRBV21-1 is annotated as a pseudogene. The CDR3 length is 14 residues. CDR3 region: CASSHVSVNTEAFF. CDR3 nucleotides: TGTGCCAGCAGCCACGTGTCCGTGAACACTGAAGCTTTCTTT.

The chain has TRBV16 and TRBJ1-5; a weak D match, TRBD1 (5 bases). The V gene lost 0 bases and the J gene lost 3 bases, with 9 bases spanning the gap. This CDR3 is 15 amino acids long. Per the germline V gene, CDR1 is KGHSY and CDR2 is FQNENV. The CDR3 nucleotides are TGTGCCAGCAGCCAATCCACAGGCGTCAATCAGCCCCAGCATTTT. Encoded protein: CASSQSTGVNQPQHF.

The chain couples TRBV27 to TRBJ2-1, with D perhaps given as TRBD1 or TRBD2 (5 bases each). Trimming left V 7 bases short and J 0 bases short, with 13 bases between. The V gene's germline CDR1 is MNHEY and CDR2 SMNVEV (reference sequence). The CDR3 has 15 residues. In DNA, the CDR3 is TGTGCCAGCAAGAGGGGTTCTGGCTCCTACAATGAGCAGTTCTTC. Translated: CASKRGSGSYNEQFF.

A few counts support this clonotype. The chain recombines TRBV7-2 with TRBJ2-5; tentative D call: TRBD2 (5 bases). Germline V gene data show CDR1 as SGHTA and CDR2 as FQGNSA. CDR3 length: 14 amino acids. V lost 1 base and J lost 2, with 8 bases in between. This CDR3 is CASSLDTGQETQYF. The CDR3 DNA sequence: TGTGCCAGCAGCTTAGATACGGGACAAGAGACCCAGTACTTC.

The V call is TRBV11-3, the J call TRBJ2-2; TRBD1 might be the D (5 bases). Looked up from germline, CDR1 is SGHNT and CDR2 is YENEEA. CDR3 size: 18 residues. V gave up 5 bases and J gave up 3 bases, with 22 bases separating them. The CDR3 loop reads CASSPFILRDGDTGELFF. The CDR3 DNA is TGTGCCAGCAGCCCATTCATACTCAGGGATGGAGACACCGGGGAGCTGTTTTTT.

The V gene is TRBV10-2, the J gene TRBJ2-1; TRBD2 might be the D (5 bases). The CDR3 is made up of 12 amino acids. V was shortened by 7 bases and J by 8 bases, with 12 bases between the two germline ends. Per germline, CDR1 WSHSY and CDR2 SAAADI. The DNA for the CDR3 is TGCGCCAGCACGGCCGGAGGCTATGAGCAGTTCTTC. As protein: CASTAGGYEQFF.